This T cell receptor (beta chain) was found in a study of OX40 agonist ivuxolimab in advanced cancers. Assay used: immunoSEQ multiplex PCR; TCRdb lists only in-frame clones, some missing. The sample lists 70,000 or so clones; 92% were seen once. The study, taken as a whole, reports: Certain nonresponding patients likewise had low normalized T-cell clonal expansion. In the 0.1-3.0 mg/kg groups, partial responders showed among the lowest expansion. Antigens targeted by the expanded peripheral T cells were not determined.

Remarks on this clone: Its matching antigen is unknown.

This CDR3 region has 14 residues. Germline CDR1 reads SGHAT; CDR2 reads FQNNGV. Trimming cost V 4 bases and J 4 bases, with 14 bases left between them. This clonotype was obtained from an adult with an advanced solid tumor such as melanoma, head and neck, liver or kidney cancer. This material consisted of CD4+ or CD8+ T cells sorted from blood, taken in a trial of the OX40 agonist ivuxolimab. The chain uses TRBV11-2 and TRBJ2-7; perhaps TRBD1 as D (6 bases). CDR3 residues: CASSSEGERYEQYF. CDR3 coding DNA: TGTGCCAGCAGCTCCGAGGGGGAGAGGTACGAGCAGTACTTC.